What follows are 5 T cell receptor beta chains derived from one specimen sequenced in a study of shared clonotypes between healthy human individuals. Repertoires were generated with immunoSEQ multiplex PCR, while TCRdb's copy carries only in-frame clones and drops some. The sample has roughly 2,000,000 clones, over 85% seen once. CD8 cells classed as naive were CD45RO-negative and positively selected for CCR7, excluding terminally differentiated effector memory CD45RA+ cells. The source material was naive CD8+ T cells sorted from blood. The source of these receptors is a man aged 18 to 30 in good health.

In nucleotides, the CDR3 is TGTGCCAGCAGCTTAGTATTCCCGGGCACAGATACGCAGTATTTT. This codes for CASSLVFPGTDTQYF. The chain recombines TRBV11-2 with TRBJ2-3, with unresolved D. Trimming took 1 base from V and 1 from J, leaving 9 bases between them. Germline CDR1 and CDR2: SGHAT and FQNNGV. The CDR3 sequence is 15 residues long. The variable domain in full, completed from reference TRBV11-2 and TRBJ2-3, reads EAGVAQSPRYKIIEKRQSVAFWCNPISGHATLYWYQQILGQGPKLLIQFQNNGVVDDSQLPKDRFSAERLKGVDSTLKIQPAKLEDSAVYLCASSLVFPGTDTQYFGPGTRLTVL.

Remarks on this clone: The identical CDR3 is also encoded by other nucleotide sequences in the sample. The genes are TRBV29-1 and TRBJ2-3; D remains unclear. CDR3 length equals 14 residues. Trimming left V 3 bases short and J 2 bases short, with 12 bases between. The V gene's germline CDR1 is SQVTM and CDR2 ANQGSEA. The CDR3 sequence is CSVDRGSFTDTQYF. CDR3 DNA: TGCAGCGTTGATCGCGGCAGCTTCACAGATACGCAGTATTTT.

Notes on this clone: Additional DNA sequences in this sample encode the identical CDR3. This CDR3 reads CASSPSPYNEQFF. In DNA, the CDR3 is TGTGCCAGTAGTCCATCCCCCTACAATGAGCAGTTCTTC. The chain is built from TRBV19 and TRBJ2-1; D is ambiguous. CDR1 is LNHDA, CDR2 SQIVND, per germline (reference sequence). This CDR3 comprises 13 residues. V was shortened by 5 bases and J by 2 bases, with 7 bases between the two germline ends.

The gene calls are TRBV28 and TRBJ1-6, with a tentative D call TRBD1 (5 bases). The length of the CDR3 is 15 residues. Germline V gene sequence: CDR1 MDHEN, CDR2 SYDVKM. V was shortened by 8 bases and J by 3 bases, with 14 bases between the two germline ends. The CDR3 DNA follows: TGTGCCAGCGTGACAATCGGGGGCTATAATTCACCCCTCCACTTT. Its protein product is CASVTIGGYNSPLHF.

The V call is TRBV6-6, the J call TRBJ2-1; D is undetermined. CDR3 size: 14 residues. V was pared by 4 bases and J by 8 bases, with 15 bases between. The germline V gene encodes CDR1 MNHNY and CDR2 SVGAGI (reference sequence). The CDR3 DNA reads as TGTGCCAGCAGTTGGGATTCCCCTTACGATGAGCAGTTCTTC. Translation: CASSWDSPYDEQFF.